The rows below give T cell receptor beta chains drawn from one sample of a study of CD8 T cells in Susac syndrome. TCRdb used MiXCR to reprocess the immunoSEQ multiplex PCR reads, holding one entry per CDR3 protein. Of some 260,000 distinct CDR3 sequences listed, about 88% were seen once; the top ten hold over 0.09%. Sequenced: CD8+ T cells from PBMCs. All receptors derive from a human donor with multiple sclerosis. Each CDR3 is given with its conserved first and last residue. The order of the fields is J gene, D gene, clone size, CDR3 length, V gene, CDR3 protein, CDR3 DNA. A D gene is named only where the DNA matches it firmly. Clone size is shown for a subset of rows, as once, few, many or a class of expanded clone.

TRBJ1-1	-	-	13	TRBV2	CARDITQNTEAFF	TGTGCCAGGGACATTACCCAGAACACTGAAGCTTTCTTT
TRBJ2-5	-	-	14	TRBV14	CASSVNGARETQYF	TGTGCCAGCAGCGTCAACGGAGCACGAGAGACCCAGTACTTC
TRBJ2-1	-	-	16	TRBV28	CASSFEVSGSHNEQFF	TGTGCCAGCAGTTTCGAGGTCTCGGGGTCCCACAATGAGCAGTTCTTC
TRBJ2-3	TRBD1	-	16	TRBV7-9	CASSPGTGGLWDTQYF	TGTGCCAGCAGTCCCGGGACAGGGGGCTTGTGGGATACGCAGTATTTT
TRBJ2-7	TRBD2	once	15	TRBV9	CASSVGLAGSYEQYF	TGTGCCAGCAGCGTAGGACTAGCGGGAAGTTACGAGCAGTACTTC
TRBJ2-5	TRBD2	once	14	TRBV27	CASSLSREGETQYF	TGTGCCAGCAGTTTAAGCAGGGAGGGAGAGACCCAGTACTTC
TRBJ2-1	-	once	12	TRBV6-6	CASEGEGNEQFF	TGTGCCAGCGAGGGGGAGGGTAATGAGCAGTTCTTC
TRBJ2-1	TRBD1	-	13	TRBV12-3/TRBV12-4	CASSGSPGGERFF	TGTGCCAGCAGTGGCTCCCCAGGGGGCGAAAGGTTCTTC
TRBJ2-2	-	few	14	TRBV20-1	CSARPVQSGRELFF	TGCAGTGCTAGACCCGTACAGAGCGGCCGGGAGCTGTTTTTT
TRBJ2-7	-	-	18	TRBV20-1	CSAAIMGTVILSSYEQYF	TGCAGTGCTGCCATTATGGGGACCGTGATTTTGAGCTCCTACGAGCAGTACTTC
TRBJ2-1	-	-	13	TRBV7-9	CASSPLGGNEQFF	TGTGCCAGCAGCCCCCTCGGCGGGAATGAGCAGTTCTTC
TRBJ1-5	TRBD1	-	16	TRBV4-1	CASSHRQGAGNQPQHF	TGCGCCAGCAGCCATCGACAGGGGGCAGGCAATCAGCCCCAGCATTTT
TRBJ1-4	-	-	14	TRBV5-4	CASSLDREGEKLFF	TGTGCCAGCAGCTTGGACAGGGAGGGTGAAAAACTGTTTTTT
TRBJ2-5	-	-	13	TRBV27	CASSLNWRETQYF	TGTGCCAGCAGTTTAAACTGGAGAGAGACCCAGTACTTC
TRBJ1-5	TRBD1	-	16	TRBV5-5	CASSPGRDRVNQPQHF	TGTGCCAGCAGCCCCGGGAGGGACAGGGTCAATCAGCCCCAGCATTTT
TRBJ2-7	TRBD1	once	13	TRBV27	CASRRTGVYEQYF	TGTGCCAGCAGGCGAACAGGGGTCTACGAGCAGTACTTC
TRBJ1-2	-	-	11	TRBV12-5	CASGLRSGRNF	TGTGCTAGTGGTTTGCGGTCGGGCAGAAACTTC
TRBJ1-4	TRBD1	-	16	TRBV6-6	CASIHSPGQGLEKLFF	TGTGCCAGCATCCACTCCCCGGGACAGGGTCTGGAAAAACTGTTTTTT
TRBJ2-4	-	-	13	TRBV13	CASSSREQNIQYF	TGTGCCAGCAGTTCCCGGGAGCAAAACATTCAGTACTTC
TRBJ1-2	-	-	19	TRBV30	CAWSVHGGVESTPPAGYTF	TGTGCCTGGAGTGTACACGGAGGCGTAGAGTCTACCCCCCCGGCTGGCTACACCTTC
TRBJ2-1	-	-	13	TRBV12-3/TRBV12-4	CASTREWTNEQFF	TGTGCCAGCACCCGGGAGTGGACAAATGAGCAGTTCTTC
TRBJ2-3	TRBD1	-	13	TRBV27	CASSLKGTDTRYF	TGTGCCAGCAGTTTGAAGGGGACAGATACGCGGTATTTT
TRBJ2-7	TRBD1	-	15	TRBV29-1	CSVEFARGTADEQYF	TGCAGCGTTGAGTTTGCCAGGGGGACGGCGGACGAGCAGTACTTC
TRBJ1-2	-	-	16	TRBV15	CATSRDGPVRSNGYTF	TGTGCCACCAGCAGAGATGGACCAGTGAGGAGCAATGGCTACACCTTC
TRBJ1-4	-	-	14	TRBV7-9	CASSRGWTDEKLFF	TGTGCCAGCAGTCGTGGGTGGACCGATGAAAAACTGTTTTTT
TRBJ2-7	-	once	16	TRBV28	CASSHIPGKRAYEQYF	TGTGCCAGCAGTCATATACCCGGGAAGAGGGCCTACGAGCAGTACTTC
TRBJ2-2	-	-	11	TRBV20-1	CSARVSGELFF	TGCAGTGCTAGAGTCAGCGGGGAGCTGTTTTTT
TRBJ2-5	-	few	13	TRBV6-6	CASSDDSGETQYF	TGTGCCAGCAGTGACGACAGTGGGGAGACCCAGTACTTC
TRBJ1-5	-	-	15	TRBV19	CASSIDREGRQPQHF	TGTGCCAGTAGTATAGATCGGGAGGGGCGGCAGCCCCAGCATTTT
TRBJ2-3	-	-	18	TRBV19	CASSIAGGSEPSTDTQYF	TGTGCCAGTAGTATCGCCGGTGGTAGCGAGCCTAGCACAGATACGCAGTATTTT
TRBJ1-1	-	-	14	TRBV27	CASSFQAVGTEAFF	TGTGCCAGCAGTTTCCAGGCGGTGGGCACTGAAGCTTTCTTT
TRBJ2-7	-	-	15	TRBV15	CATSRGAGRDYEQYF	TGTGCCACCAGCAGGGGGGCCGGGCGGGACTACGAGCAGTACTTC
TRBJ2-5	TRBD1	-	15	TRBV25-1	CASSARDRGGETQYF	TGTGCCAGCAGTGCTCGAGACAGGGGCGGAGAGACCCAGTACTTC
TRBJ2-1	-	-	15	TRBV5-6	CASSIGTRSYNEQFF	TGTGCCAGCAGCATCGGGACAAGGTCCTACAATGAGCAGTTCTTC
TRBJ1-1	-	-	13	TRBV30	CAWSVDANLVAFF	TGTGCCTGGAGTGTAGACGCAAACTTGGTGGCTTTCTTT
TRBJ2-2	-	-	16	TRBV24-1	CATSDPDNANTGELFF	TGTGCCACCAGTGATCCCGACAACGCGAACACCGGGGAGCTGTTTTTT
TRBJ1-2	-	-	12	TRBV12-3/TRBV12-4	CASSFDGYGYTF	TGTGCCAGCAGTTTTGATGGCTATGGCTACACCTTC
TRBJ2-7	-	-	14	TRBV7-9	CASSPWGATNEQYF	TGTGCCAGCAGCCCTTGGGGGGCGACGAACGAGCAGTACTTC
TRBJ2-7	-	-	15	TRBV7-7	CASSPQGWLSYEQYF	TGTGCTAGCAGCCCCCAGGGGTGGTTATCCTACGAGCAGTACTTC
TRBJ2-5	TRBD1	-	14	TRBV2	CASRTPGGLETQYF	TGTGCCAGCAGGACGCCAGGGGGCTTGGAGACCCAGTACTTC
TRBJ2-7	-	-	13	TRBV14	CASSPRTAVEQYF	TGTGCCAGCAGCCCCCGGACGGCTGTCGAGCAGTACTTC
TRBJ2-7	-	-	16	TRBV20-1	CSARDTERSSSYEQYF	TGCAGTGCTAGAGATACAGAACGGAGTAGCTCCTACGAGCAGTACTTC
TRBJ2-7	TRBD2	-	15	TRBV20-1	CSARDLLAGNYEQYF	TGCAGTGCTAGAGATCTTCTAGCGGGTAACTACGAGCAGTACTTC
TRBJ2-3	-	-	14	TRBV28	CAIGTSWGTDTQYF	TGTGCCATCGGGACTTCCTGGGGCACAGATACGCAGTATTTT
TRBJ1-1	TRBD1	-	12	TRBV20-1	CSASWTGTEAFF	TGCAGTGCTAGTTGGACAGGCACTGAAGCTTTCTTT
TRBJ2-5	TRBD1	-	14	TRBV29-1	CSVPGTGTLETQYF	TGCAGCGTCCCCGGGACAGGGACTTTAGAGACCCAGTACTTC
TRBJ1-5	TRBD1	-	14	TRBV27	CASKRGQPNQPQHF	TGTGCCAGCAAAAGGGGACAGCCAAATCAGCCCCAGCATTTT
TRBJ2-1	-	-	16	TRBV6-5	CASSYSTGINYNEQFF	TGTGCCAGCAGTTACTCGACAGGCATTAACTACAATGAGCAGTTCTTC
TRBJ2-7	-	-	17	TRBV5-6	CASSPKTQDSASDEQYF	TGTGCCAGCAGCCCTAAAACCCAGGACAGCGCTTCTGACGAGCAGTACTTC
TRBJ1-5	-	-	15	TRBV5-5	CASSFTGHSNQPQHF	TGTGCCAGCAGCTTCACAGGGCATAGCAATCAGCCCCAGCATTTT
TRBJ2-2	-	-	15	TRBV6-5	CASSIKGSNTGELFF	TGTGCCAGCAGTATTAAGGGCTCGAACACCGGGGAGCTGTTTTTT
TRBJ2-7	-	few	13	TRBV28	CASSSGVTYEQYF	TGTGCCAGCAGTTCAGGGGTCACCTACGAGCAGTACTTC
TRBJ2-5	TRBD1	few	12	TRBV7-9	CASSYRGETQYF	TGTGCCAGCAGTTACAGGGGTGAGACCCAGTACTTC